This paragraph covers one T cell receptor beta chain sequence. The time point was: patch test 1, 2 weeks after DPC sensitization. Treatment noted: therapeutic diphenylcyclopropenone sensitization with weekly scalp DPC. This entry belongs to a study of human T cells and chemical hapten exposure. Study background: All patients underwent weekly scalp dosing with diphenylcyclopropenone for the full roughly 25-week study. Patients, chiefly female, had alopecia areata, totalis or universalis.

In germline, CDR1 is MNHEY, CDR2 SVGEGT. The CDR3 covers 14 residues. With V trimmed by 8 bases and J by 0 bases, 3 bases remained unmatched. How the authors handled the data: Sample-level TCR yields exhibited a median of about 96,000, with a range of 23,224 to 690,600. A single record per CDR3 protein comes from TCRdb applying MiXCR to the RACE reads. In this record, the V and J calls reflect TCRdb's handling and not the investigators' own analysis. The sample has around 120,000 distinct CDR3 sequences, roughly an eighth seen once; the top ten hold less than 0.95%. The source is a man aged 18 to 30 with alopecia areata. Some clones in this sample may be carry-over from other donors' samples. The material sequenced was whole blood, taken in connection with sensitization to the hapten diphenylcyclopropenone (DPC). The chain joins TRBV6-2 or TRBV6-3 to TRBJ2-5, with 10 bases that match TRBD2. CDR3 protein: CASRTSGNQETQYF. DNA of the CDR3: TGTGCCAGCCGGACTAGCGGTAACCAAGAGACCCAGTACTTC.